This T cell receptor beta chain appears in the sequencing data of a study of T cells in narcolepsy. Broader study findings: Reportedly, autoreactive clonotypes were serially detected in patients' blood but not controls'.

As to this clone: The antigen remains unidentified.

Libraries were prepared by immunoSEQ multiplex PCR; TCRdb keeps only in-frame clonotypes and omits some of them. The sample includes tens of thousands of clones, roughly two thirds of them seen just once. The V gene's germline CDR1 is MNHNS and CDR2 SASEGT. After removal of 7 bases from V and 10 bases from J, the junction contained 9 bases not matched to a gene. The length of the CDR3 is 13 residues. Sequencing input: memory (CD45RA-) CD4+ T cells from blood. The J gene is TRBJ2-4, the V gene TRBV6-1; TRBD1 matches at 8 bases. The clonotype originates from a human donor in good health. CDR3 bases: TGTGCCAGCACCCTCGGGACAGGAGGAATTCAGTACTTC. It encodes CASTLGTGGIQYF.